This T cell receptor (beta chain) was observed in a study of blood T cells in healthy people across ages (dated by TCRdb to between 2014 and 2017). Study-level background: In model experiments, template switching captured roughly one uniquely barcoded TCR beta cDNA molecule for every two T cells. Using deep sequencing normalized with unique cDNA molecular identifiers, the study measured how TCR beta repertoire diversity changes with age. Four age groups were formed from the donors: young (average roughly 16 years), middle-aged (approximately 40), aged (around 68) and long-lived (82). To avoid experimental bias, donors of different ages were distributed randomly across sequencing lanes. Two additional independent replicas of 1 million unique cDNA reads from the same blood draw were analyzed for two donors (one aged 18 to 30 and one aged 80 or older). Broader findings and caveats from the paper: Estimates of total diversity based on one million sequenced T cells were regarded as lower bounds and as underestimates. Because the CMV infection status of the donors was unknown, age-related changes in expanded clonotypes may potentially have been confounded. Observed TCR beta diversity per million T cells fell roughly linearly with age, and a significant reduction was already apparent by age around 44. There was a strong correlation between observed TCR beta diversity and the percentage of naive T cells measured by flow cytometry. Compared with the aged group, the long-lived group had more naive CD4+ T cells, fewer expanded clones and increased TCR diversity, a pattern suggesting age selection. Since profiling was done on bulk unsorted PBMCs, naive and antigen-experienced compartments could not be conclusively compared.

Comment on this clonotype: Its binding antigen is unknown. No per-base quality is available; no much larger clone lies one base away.

CDR1 and CDR2 are drawn from the germline V gene: SQVTM, ANQGSEA. Counted from cysteine to phenylalanine, this CDR3 has 13 amino acids. The CDR3 DNA has 39 bases and is translated from base 1. The trim is 5 bases for V and 3 bases for J, with a gap of 14 bases between the germline ends. The 39 donors, aged about 6 to 100 years, were systemically healthy Caucasian individuals from Russia. Each donor gave 8.5 to 10 milliliters of peripheral blood, collected into EDTA-treated Vacutainer tubes. Ficoll-Paque density-gradient centrifugation was used to isolate PBMCs, with at least 6.5 million per sample. Total RNA, at least 6 micrograms per sample, was extracted from PBMCs with Trizol reagent. For every donor, an aliquot of PBMCs went through flow cytometry to measure the percentages of naive CD45RAhigh/CD27high T cells. The library was produced with 5' RACE. TCRdb names Illumina HiSeq 2500 as the instrument used. A second roughly 7 to 11 cycle PCR used a sample-barcoded 5' primer and a J-beta primer mix. A unique molecular identifier was introduced onto each TCR beta cDNA molecule by a template-switch 5' adaptor carrying 12 random nucleotides. Each sample yielded at least 3 million CDR3-containing paired-end reads. The Mint cDNA synthesis kit, primed by a TRBC-specific oligonucleotide, was used to synthesize first-strand cDNA from all RNA. Following uracil-DNA glycosylase treatment, all cDNA underwent a first 18-cycle PCR with the universal primers M1SS and BC2_uni_R. As for the authors' bioinformatics: Normalization of each sample was performed by random selection of 1 million high-quality reads, each carrying a distinct molecular identifier. Instead of being binned into consensus sequences, reads with shared molecular identifiers were discarded. MiTCR, set to a Q25 quality threshold and the strictest error-elimination algorithm, was used for CDR3 identification, clonotype clustering and error correction. Lower-bound total TCR beta diversity was estimated with a nonparametric unseen species model using Euler transformation. The public reads were reanalyzed by TCRdb: fastp trimming at Q25, MiXCR alignment, in-frame beta chains only. For every CDR3 protein sequence, its rows merge into one entry that carries the most common genes and DNA. None of the V and J calls come from the authors' own analysis; TCRdb made them. The sample table records approximately 790,000 distinct CDR3 sequences; approximately 65% of these occur just once. Of the sample, 28% falls within the top ten clones.

The sequenced sample consisted of blood. This receptor was obtained from a man younger than 40 in good health. The chain is encoded by TRBV29-1 joined to TRBJ2-7, with a weak D call of TRBD1 (6 bases match). The CDR3 is CSVTRGVGYEQYF. The nucleotide sequence is given as TGCAGCGTTACCAGGGGAGTCGGCTACGAGCAGTACTTC.